This record looks at one T cell receptor (beta chain) sequence and its context. Its target is unknown. The data are from a study of CD8 T cells in ankylosing spondylitis. TCRdb reprocessed the 5' RACE reads via MiXCR and lists one record per CDR3 protein. The table lists 80,000 to 90,000 distinct CDR3 sequences, 27% of them singletons, with roughly three fifths in the top ten. Study observations and caveats: Apparently characteristic of ankylosing spondylitis blood was a TCR beta motif (about 8 highly homologous variants). The clones that were linked to disease were reported to be significantly enriched in matched synovial fluid samples from ankylosing spondylitis patients.

Input material: blood, either unsorted or a sorted T cell fraction (not recorded which). The source is a male donor with ankylosing spondylitis or in good health (not recorded which).

CDR3 coding DNA: TGTGCCAGCAGCTCGTCCGGGACGTCAACCCCCTACGAGCAGTACTTC. Translated, it gives CASSSSGTSTPYEQYF. The rearrangement joins TRBV5-5 to TRBJ2-7; possibly TRBD1 or TRBD2 for D (5 bases each). V dropped 3 bases and J dropped 2 bases, with 18 bases sitting between them. The germline V gene has CDR1 SGHKS and CDR2 YYEKEE (reference sequence). The CDR3 runs 16 residues.